This entry features one T cell receptor beta chain sequence. In the authors' methods: By means of reference gene primer amplification, nucleated cell counts were estimated. TCRdb's copy holds only in-frame clones and misses some; the assay was immunoSEQ multiplex PCR. V and J calls and clone size are copied from that table; D and trimming were computed from the DNA. The data show roughly 200,000 clones, roughly nine tenths seen once. These data belong to a study of blood T cell repertoires in COVID-19. Study background: Some COVID-19 samples were acute and others convalescent; all came from the United States, Italy and Spain. The cDNA or gDNA used as material had been derived from T cells, B-cell-depleted T cells, or PBMCs.

Per germline, CDR1 MNHNS and CDR2 SASEGT. The CDR3 has 14 residues. V lost 5 bases, J lost 4 bases, and 4 bases stayed unmatched. The chain links TRBV6-1 to TRBJ1-1; 10 bases map to TRBD1. The sample was peripheral blood. The receptor was derived from a man aged 35 to 55 with acute or convalescent COVID-19. CDR3 loop: CASSFGQGGTEAFF. In DNA, the CDR3 is TGTGCCAGCAGTTTCGGACAGGGGGGCACTGAAGCTTTCTTT.